These T cell receptor beta chains were read from a single sample in a study of T cells in localized non-small cell lung cancer. TCRdb's copy holds only in-frame clones and misses some; the assay was immunoSEQ multiplex PCR. The sample consists of 35,000 to 50,000 clones, 86% of them appearing once. This sample comprised peripheral blood, obtained before any cancer treatment. The receptors were gathered from a man aged 40 to 75 with stage I lung adenocarcinoma. The CDR3 runs from the conserved cysteine through the conserved F or W. D genes are given only for firm matches. Expanded clones are given a class, and other clones once, few, many or no size at all.

TRBV9	TRBJ1-3	few	.	CASSTDSYSGNTIYF	TGTGCCAGCAGCACGGACAGCTACTCTGGAAACACCATATATTTT
TRBV5-4	TRBJ2-5	.	.	CASSSVTYPETQYF	TGTGCCAGCAGCTCAGTTACCTACCCGGAGACCCAGTACTTC
TRBV27	TRBJ2-3	few	TRBD1	CASNPGTGGRDTQYF	TGTGCCAGCAATCCCGGGACAGGGGGAAGAGATACGCAGTATTTT
TRBV11-3	TRBJ1-1	.	TRBD1	CASSLGRQGANTEAFF	TGTGCCAGCAGCTTAGGGAGACAGGGAGCGAACACTGAAGCTTTCTTT
TRBV5-1	TRBJ1-1	.	.	CASSAEQGKMAFF	TGCGCCAGCAGCGCTGAACAGGGAAAAATGGCTTTCTTT
TRBV7-2	TRBJ2-7	.	TRBD2	CASSLTTSGGHYEQYF	TGTGCCAGCAGCTTAACGACTAGCGGAGGACACTACGAGCAGTACTTC
TRBV28	TRBJ2-7	.	.	CASNRPRGGSHEQYF	TGTGCCAGCAACCGTCCTCGAGGGGGGTCCCACGAGCAGTACTTC
TRBV19	TRBJ1-1	few	TRBD1	CASSIIRTGNTEAFF	TGTGCCAGTAGTATAATAAGGACAGGGAACACTGAAGCTTTCTTT
TRBV15	TRBJ1-5	.	.	CATSRDRASNQPQHF	TGTGCCACCAGCAGAGACAGGGCTAGCAATCAGCCCCAGCATTTT
TRBV9	TRBJ1-4	.	.	CASSVQGLFNEKLFF	TGTGCCAGCAGCGTACAGGGGCTCTTTAATGAAAAACTGTTTTTT
TRBV4-1	TRBJ2-3	.	.	CASSQDGASGTDTQYF	TGCGCCAGCAGCCAAGACGGTGCGTCCGGTACAGATACGCAGTATTTT
TRBV18	TRBJ2-7	.	TRBD1	CASSPGTAYEQYF	TGTGCCAGCTCACCAGGGACAGCCTACGAGCAGTACTTC
TRBV11-2	TRBJ2-3	.	TRBD2	CASSLEGTSVGQYF	TGTGCCAGCAGCTTAGAGGGGACTAGCGTAGGGCAGTATTTT
TRBV4-1	TRBJ2-5	.	.	CASRGLGESETQYF	TGCGCCAGCAGGGGCCTAGGGGAGAGCGAGACCCAGTACTTC
TRBV7-2	TRBJ2-5	.	.	CASSLRRGETQYF	TGTGCCAGCAGCTTAAGACGGGGGGAGACCCAGTACTTC
TRBV6-6	TRBJ2-1	.	.	CASSYLAGFDEQFF	TGTGCCAGCAGTTACCTGGCAGGTTTCGATGAGCAGTTCTTC
TRBV27	TRBJ1-1	.	.	CASSEMTGSTEAFF	TGTGCCAGCAGTGAAATGACAGGCTCCACTGAAGCTTTCTTT
TRBV18	TRBJ2-1	.	TRBD2	CASSFPTSLAYNEQFF	TGTGCCAGCTCATTTCCGACTAGCCTGGCCTACAATGAGCAGTTCTTC
TRBV6-5	TRBJ2-7	.	TRBD1	CASSYRGQGVYEQYF	TGTGCCAGCAGTTACCGGGGACAGGGTGTTTACGAGCAGTACTTC
TRBV18	TRBJ1-5	.	TRBD1	CASSGTGQVQPQHF	TGTGCCAGCTCAGGGACAGGGCAGGTTCAGCCCCAGCATTTT
TRBV6-5	TRBJ1-2	.	.	CASSYLGDGYTF	TGTGCCAGCAGTTATCTGGGGGATGGCTACACCTTC
TRBV6-5	TRBJ1-1	.	TRBD1	CASSYGTGGTEAFF	TGTGCCAGCAGTTATGGGACAGGGGGCACTGAAGCTTTCTTT
TRBV6-5	TRBJ2-3	.	.	CASSWGAGDTQYF	TGTGCCAGCAGTTGGGGCGCAGGGGATACGCAGTATTTT
TRBV19	TRBJ2-7	.	.	CASIDSLEGYEQYF	TGTGCCAGTATAGACAGCCTAGAAGGCTACGAGCAGTACTTC
TRBV13	TRBJ2-7	.	TRBD1	CASSTRTGNEQYF	TGTGCCAGCAGTACTCGGACAGGGAACGAGCAGTACTTC
TRBV11-2	TRBJ1-1	.	.	CASSIQGMNTEAFF	TGTGCCAGCAGCATTCAGGGTATGAACACTGAAGCTTTCTTT
TRBV7-2	TRBJ2-2	.	TRBD1	CASRPTGGRGTGELFF	TGTGCCAGCAGGCCGACAGGGGGGCGCGGGACCGGGGAGCTGTTTTTT
TRBV7-9	TRBJ2-5	.	.	CASSLGLGGETQYF	TGTGCCAGCAGCTTAGGGCTGGGAGGAGAGACCCAGTACTTC
TRBV7-9	TRBJ1-4	.	.	CASSPGRREKLFF	TGTGCCAGCAGCCCTGGACGGCGTGAAAAACTGTTTTTT
TRBV18	TRBJ2-7	.	.	CASSQFEDEQYF	TGTGCCAGCTCACAATTCGAGGACGAGCAGTACTTC
TRBV5-4	TRBJ2-1	.	TRBD2	CASSLYGGRAQEQFF	TGTGCCAGCAGCTTGTATGGCGGGAGGGCACAGGAGCAGTTCTTC
TRBV10-3	TRBJ2-7	.	.	CAISEPRGSSYEQYF	TGTGCCATCAGTGAGCCCAGGGGTAGCTCCTACGAGCAGTACTTC